Listed below are T cell receptor beta chains from one sample, sequenced in a study of cytomegalovirus exposure and HLA in healthy donors. Repertoires were generated with immunoSEQ multiplex PCR, while TCRdb's copy carries only in-frame clones and drops some. The profile shows under 200,000 clones, roughly 80% of them singletons. The specimen sequenced was PBMCs. These receptors came from a male donor in good health and CMV-seronegative. Each CDR3 is given with its conserved first and last residue. D genes are given only for firm matches. A row's size may be missing; if present it is once, few, many or a size class.

j_gene,abundance,d_gene,v_gene,CDR3nt,CDR3aa
TRBJ1-6,few,.,TRBV4-3,TGCGCCAGCAGCCAAGATTTCAATTTGAGGAATTCACCCCTCCACTTT,CASSQDFNLRNSPLHF
TRBJ1-6,once,.,TRBV5-1,TGCGCCAGCAGCTTGGGGACAGTTGATAATTCACCCCTCCACTTT,CASSLGTVDNSPLHF
TRBJ2-6,.,.,TRBV18,TGTGCCAGCTCACCTTTTACAGTACCTGGGGCCAACGTCCTGACTTTC,CASSPFTVPGANVLTF
TRBJ2-3,.,.,TRBV11-2,TGTGCCAGCAGCGGGGGGGCCTATGATACGCAGTATTTT,CASSGGAYDTQYF
TRBJ2-7,few,.,TRBV7-6,TGTGCCAGCAGCTCCCGACAGAACTACGAGCAGTACTTC,CASSSRQNYEQYF
TRBJ1-6,.,.,TRBV6-1,TGTGCCAGCAGTGAGTGGAGGGGTGGTAATTCACCCCTCCACTTT,CASSEWRGGNSPLHF
TRBJ2-5,.,.,TRBV10-2,TGCGCCAGCGGTGACCTCATTACTAGAACCGGGGAGACCCAGTACTTC,CASGDLITRTGETQYF
TRBJ1-1,once,.,TRBV7-9,TGTGCCAGCAGCTTATCGTCAGTGGGTTCGGGCACTGAAGCTTTCTTT,CASSLSSVGSGTEAFF
TRBJ1-5,once,TRBD1,TRBV5-1,TGCGCCAGCAGCTTGACGGACAGGGTTAATCAGCCCCAGCATTTT,CASSLTDRVNQPQHF
TRBJ2-1,.,TRBD2,TRBV7-7,TGTGCTAGCAGCTCGGGACTAGCGGGGTACAATGAGCAGTTCTTC,CASSSGLAGYNEQFF
TRBJ1-6,few,.,TRBV27,TGTGCCAGCAGTTTATCGTGGGGGGGGTTTTCACCCCTCCACTTT,CASSLSWGGFSPLHF
TRBJ2-2,.,.,TRBV2,TGTGCCAGCAGTCCAGGACAGATTACGAACACCGGGGAGCTGTTTTTT,CASSPGQITNTGELFF
TRBJ1-4,.,TRBD1,TRBV15,TGTGCCACCAGCAGACCGGTACAGGGGACGACTAATGAAAAACTGTTTTTT,CATSRPVQGTTNEKLFF
TRBJ1-2,.,.,TRBV2,TGTGCCAGTCACCCGAGGGCGGGTACCTATGGCTACACCTTC,CASHPRAGTYGYTF
TRBJ1-4,few,.,TRBV11-2,TGTGCCAGCAGCTTAGGTTGGGGGCTCACTAATGAAAAACTGTTTTTT,CASSLGWGLTNEKLFF
TRBJ1-5,.,TRBD1,TRBV5-6,TGTGCCAGCAGCTTGTGGGGGGACAGGAGCAATCAGCCCCAGCATTTT,CASSLWGDRSNQPQHF
TRBJ2-7,.,TRBD2,TRBV14,TGTGCCAGCAGCCAAGTTGGGACTAGCGGGGCCTACGAGCAGTACTTC,CASSQVGTSGAYEQYF
TRBJ2-2,.,TRBD2,TRBV9,TGTGCCAGCAGCGTAGAAAGCGGGAGGAACACCGGGGAGCTGTTTTTT,CASSVESGRNTGELFF
TRBJ2-3,.,.,TRBV6-5,TGTGCCAGCACCCCTGGACTGAGCACAGATACGCAGTATTTT,CASTPGLSTDTQYF
TRBJ1-2,.,.,TRBV6-5,TGTGCCAGCAGCCCCGGGAGGCCCCCTGGCTACACCTTC,CASSPGRPPGYTF
TRBJ2-3,.,.,TRBV13,TGTGCCAGCAGCTTAGGCGGTAGAAGCACAGATACGCAGTATTTT,CASSLGGRSTDTQYF
TRBJ2-5,.,TRBD1,TRBV10-3,TGTGCCATCAAAACAGGGGGCTTCTCGGAGACCCAGTACTTC,CAIKTGGFSETQYF
TRBJ1-6,.,.,TRBV7-2,TGTGCCAGCAGCTTATTAACTTCCTCGGGGAATTCACCCCTCCACTTT,CASSLLTSSGNSPLHF
TRBJ1-2,.,TRBD1,TRBV7-2,TGTGCCAGCAGCCGTGGGACAGGCGATGGCTACACCTTC,CASSRGTGDGYTF
TRBJ2-1,.,.,TRBV29-1,TGCAGCGTTGCCCCAGGGGGGCCGAAGCAGTTCTTC,CSVAPGGPKQFF
TRBJ1-4,.,.,TRBV10-2,TGCGCCAGCAGGGAGAGGAAGGACACCAATGAAAAACTGTTTTTT,CASRERKDTNEKLFF
TRBJ2-2,.,.,TRBV7-6,TGTGCCAGCAGCTTAGCCGGTGGGCAGGGGTACACCGGGGAGCTGTTTTTT,CASSLAGGQGYTGELFF
TRBJ1-6,.,.,TRBV2,TGTGCCAGCAGTGAGCTCAGGGGTCTTCCCCTCCACTTT,CASSELRGLPLHF
TRBJ2-1,once,TRBD2,TRBV13,TGTGCCAGCAGCCAAGGGGGTAGCGGGGGTGGAGTCGAGTTCTTC,CASSQGGSGGGVEFF
TRBJ1-5,.,.,TRBV2,TGTGCCAGCAGTGAAAACAGGCCGGTGCCAGCCCAGCATTTT,CASSENRPVPAQHF
TRBJ1-6,.,TRBD1,TRBV6-1,TGTGCCAGCAGTGACAGGGGGCAGGATTCACCCCTCCACTTT,CASSDRGQDSPLHF
TRBJ2-3,.,.,TRBV7-7,TGTGCTAGCAGCTTAGGCACAGTCGGTGGTACGCAGTATTTT,CASSLGTVGGTQYF
TRBJ2-1,.,.,TRBV18,TGTGCCAGCTCACCAGAGATGACACAGGCCTCCTACAATGAGCAGTTCTTC,CASSPEMTQASYNEQFF
TRBJ2-3,few,.,TRBV18,TGTGCCAGCTCACCCCTGGGCAGGCGAAGCACAGATACGCAGTATTTT,CASSPLGRRSTDTQYF
TRBJ2-7,.,.,TRBV5-4,TGTGCCAGCAGCTATTCCGGGACTCCCACCTACGAGCAGTACTTC,CASSYSGTPTYEQYF
TRBJ2-5,.,.,TRBV13,TGTGCCAGCAGCCCCCTTGGGGGCTGGGGAGAGACCCAGTACTTC,CASSPLGGWGETQYF
TRBJ1-6,.,.,TRBV18,TGTGCCAGCTCACAGGGGATTGGAGGGGTTAATTCACCCCTCCACTTT,CASSQGIGGVNSPLHF
TRBJ2-3,.,.,TRBV9,TGTGCCAGCAGCCCGCCCCCCCTCGGATTAAATCAGCCCTCTAGCCCCACAGATACGCAGTATTTT,CASSPPPLGLNQPSSPTDTQYF
TRBJ1-2,.,TRBD1,TRBV19,TGTGCCAGTAAAAGGGACAGCACTAACTATGGCTACACCTTC,CASKRDSTNYGYTF
TRBJ2-7,.,.,TRBV6-5,TGTGCCACCTCCAGGGGGGACGAGCAGTACTTC,CATSRGDEQYF
TRBJ1-2,.,.,TRBV29-1,TGCAGCGTTGAAGATTGGCAGAACTATGGCTACACCTTC,CSVEDWQNYGYTF
TRBJ2-7,once,.,TRBV5-4,TGTGCCAGCAGCTTTGACAAAGCCTACGAGCAGTACTTC,CASSFDKAYEQYF
TRBJ1-2,once,.,TRBV6-5,TGTGCCAGCAGTTCCGACAGGACTAACTATGGCTACACCTTC,CASSSDRTNYGYTF
TRBJ1-5,few,.,TRBV19,TGTGCCAGTAGACACCTCGGAGAGGAGGAACAGCCCCAGCATTTT,CASRHLGEEEQPQHF
TRBJ2-7,.,TRBD1,TRBV30,TGTGCCTGGACCGGGACAGGTTCCTACGAGCAGTACTTC,CAWTGTGSYEQYF
TRBJ2-2,.,.,TRBV25-1,TGTGCCAGCAGTGAATTGCGGACACACAACACCGGGGAGCTGTTTTTT,CASSELRTHNTGELFF